A selection of T cell receptor beta chains follows, all from one sample in a study of blood T cells in healthy people across ages. Via MiXCR, TCRdb re-called the 5' RACE reads, giving one row per CDR3 protein. The data contain approximately 800,000 distinct CDR3 sequences, about 48% of them seen just once; the ten biggest clones take up about 42%. The sample taken for sequencing was blood. The source is a man older than 75 in good health. Each CDR3 is given with its conserved first and last residue. Each record gives: V gene, clone size, J gene, CDR3 length, D gene, CDR3 DNA, CDR3 protein. A D gene is named only where the DNA matches it firmly. Rows may omit the clone size; those that give it use once, few, many or a size class.

>TRBV28|NA|TRBJ1-5|17|NA
TGTGCCAGCAGTCGACATACTTGGCCAGGGGCGAGTCAGCCCCAGCATTTT
CASSRHTWPGASQPQHF
>TRBV11-1|NA|TRBJ2-1|15|NA
TGTGCCAGCAGCTTAACTCCGGGAAAAATCGATGAGCAGTTCTTC
CASSLTPGKIDEQFF
>TRBV24-1|NA|TRBJ2-5|16|NA
TGTGCCACCAGTGATTACCAGCGCCTAAAGCAAGAGACCCAGTACTTC
CATSDYQRLKQETQYF
>TRBV3-1|NA|TRBJ2-7|13|NA
TGTGCCAGCAGCCAAGATTTGAGGGGCGAGCAGTACTTC
CASSQDLRGEQYF
>TRBV29-1|NA|TRBJ2-7|11|NA
TGCAGCGTTGTTACACGGGACCAGCAATACTTC
CSVVTRDQQYF
>TRBV7-9|NA|TRBJ2-1|15|NA
TGTGCCAGCAGCTTGTATCGGGAGATTGAGAATGAGCAGTTCTTC
CASSLYREIENEQFF
>TRBV13|NA|TRBJ2-6|19|TRBD2
TGTGCCAGCAGAAGTAGGACTAGCGGGAGTTTGGCTGGGGCCGACGTCCTGACTTTC
CASRSRTSGSLAGADVLTF
>TRBV10-3|NA|TRBJ2-3|15|TRBD2
TGTGCCATCAGTGCACTAGCGGGACCGCACAGATACGCGTATTTT
CAISALAGPHRYAYF
>TRBV5-5|NA|TRBJ2-6|17|NA
TGTGCCAGCAGCTCCCTGGCAGGGTCGCTGGGGGCCAACGTCCTGACTTTC
CASSSLAGSLGANVLTF
>TRBV7-3|NA|TRBJ2-3|16|NA
TGTGCCAGCAGCTTAATAGGGCGCGCCCTCACAGATACGCAGTATTTT
CASSLIGRALTDTQYF
>TRBV6-5|NA|TRBJ2-6|17|NA
TGTGCCAGCAGTTACGGGTCCCCACGGAGAGGGGCCAACGTCCTGACTTTC
CASSYGSPRRGANVLTF
>TRBV5-1|NA|TRBJ1-2|16|TRBD1
TGCGCCAGCAGTTCGGCCATCGCACAGGGGGCGCAAGGCTACACCTTC
CASSSAIAQGAQGYTF
>TRBV11-2|NA|TRBJ1-6|15|TRBD1
TGTGCCAGCAGCTTAGCCGCCAGGGGGAATTCACCCCTCCACTTT
CASSLAARGNSPLHF
>TRBV10-3|NA|TRBJ2-7|13|NA
TGTGCCATCAGTGTAGGGAGGCCCTACGAGCAGTACTTC
CAISVGRPYEQYF
>TRBV10-3|few|TRBJ2-3|14|NA
TGTGCCATCAATACGGGAGAAATCACAGATACGCAGTATTTT
CAINTGEITDTQYF
>TRBV29-1|few|TRBJ2-1|13|TRBD1
TGCAGCGTTGAGAGGGACAGGGGGGATGAGCAGTTCTTC
CSVERDRGDEQFF
>TRBV3-1|few|TRBJ2-5|16|NA
TGTGCCAGCACCTCGGCGGGAAGGGGTTCACAAGAGACCCAGTACTTC
CASTSAGRGSQETQYF
>TRBV3-1|NA|TRBJ1-1|18|NA
TGTGCCAGCAGCCAAGATCTTGCGGGGTTGGGTAGAAGCACTGAAGCTTTCTTT
CASSQDLAGLGRSTEAFF
>TRBV12-3/TRBV12-4|NA|TRBJ1-6|16|TRBD1
TGTGCCAGCAGTTTAGGAACAGGGGGCCGGAATTCACCCCTCCACTTT
CASSLGTGGRNSPLHF
>TRBV11-2|NA|TRBJ2-7|13|NA
TGTGCCAGCAGCCGGAACGGACCCTACGAGCAGTACTTC
CASSRNGPYEQYF
>TRBV5-1|NA|TRBJ1-2|14|NA
TGCGCCAGCAGCCTAACCCAGGGGACCTATGGCTACACCTTC
CASSLTQGTYGYTF
>TRBV7-2|NA|TRBJ1-2|14|TRBD1
TGTGCCAGCAGACCAGGGACAGCGATTAATGGCTACACCTTC
CASRPGTAINGYTF
>TRBV14|NA|TRBJ2-7|16|NA
TGTGCCAGCAGCCAAGAGTTACCCCCGGCGGGAAGCGAGCAGTACTTC
CASSQELPPAGSEQYF
>TRBV20-1|NA|TRBJ2-4|14|TRBD1
TGCAGTGCTAGGGCGGAGACAGGGGTACGTGAGCAGTACTTC
CSARAETGVREQYF
>TRBV7-2|NA|TRBJ2-7|16|NA
TGTGCCAGCAGCTTAGGTTCGGCGGCCTCCTACAATGAGCAGTACTTC
CASSLGSAASYNEQYF
>TRBV29-1|once|TRBJ2-1|15|TRBD2
TGCAGCGTTGCGCGGCGACTAGCGGGTTACAATGAGCAGTTCTTC
CSVARRLAGYNEQFF
>TRBV28|NA|TRBJ2-7|16|NA
TGTGCCAGCAGTTTTGGTCCATCAGAAACTCTCTACGAGCAGTACTTC
CASSFGPSETLYEQYF
>TRBV10-3|once|TRBJ2-7|15|TRBD2
TGTGCCATCAGTATAATAGCGGGAGGGCCCTACGAGCAGTACTTC
CAISIIAGGPYEQYF
>TRBV10-3|few|TRBJ2-5|16|TRBD1
TGTGCCATCAGTGAGCCTGCCGGGACAGGGGTAGAGACCCAGTACTTC
CAISEPAGTGVETQYF
>TRBV6-4|few|TRBJ2-1|17|NA
TGTGCCAGCAGTGACGGGGGCAGGACAAGCTCCTACAATGAGCAGTTCTTC
CASSDGGRTSSYNEQFF
>TRBV7-2|NA|TRBJ2-3|13|NA
TGTGCCAGCAGCTCGGAGCACACAGGTACGCAGTATTTT
CASSSEHTGTQYF
>TRBV13|NA|TRBJ2-3|15|TRBD2
TGTGCCAGCAGTGTAGCGGGAGAGTGGACAGATACGCAGTATTTT
CASSVAGEWTDTQYF
>TRBV20-1|few|TRBJ1-2|17|TRBD1
TGCAGTGCTAGAGATGTCGGGCAGGGGGCCCTACCCTATGGCTACACCTTC
CSARDVGQGALPYGYTF
>TRBV11-2|NA|TRBJ2-3|15|NA
TGTGCCAGCAGACGCACAGGGGGGGCCCCGTTAGACGCGTATTTT
CASRRTGGAPLDAYF
>TRBV10-3|NA|TRBJ2-4|17|TRBD2
TGTGCCATCAGTGAAGGTTTCGGGGCGGGAGGGCAAAACATTCAGTACTTC
CAISEGFGAGGQNIQYF
>TRBV14|NA|TRBJ1-4|16|TRBD1
TGTGCCAGCAGCCAAGATATTTGGGACAGTGCTGAAAAACTGTTTTTT
CASSQDIWDSAEKLFF
>TRBV6-2/TRBV6-3|NA|TRBJ2-5|19|NA
TGTGCCAGCAGTTACGCTAAACCGGGGACTGTCACTAGAGACCATGAGCAGTACTTC
CASSYAKPGTVTRDHEQYF
>TRBV15|few|TRBJ2-7|18|TRBD2
TGTGCCACCAGCAGGGGCCCAGGTCAAGCGGGAAAATCCCACGAGCAGTACTTC
CATSRGPGQAGKSHEQYF
>TRBV9|few|TRBJ2-5|14|NA
TGTGCCAGCAGCGTGCAGGGTTCGGGAGAGACCCAGTACTTC
CASSVQGSGETQYF
>TRBV9|once|TRBJ2-2|14|NA
TGTGCCAGCAGCGTAGTGGGCTTCACCGGGGAGCTGTTTTTT
CASSVVGFTGELFF
>TRBV29-1|few|TRBJ2-4|11|NA
TGCAGCGCGAATTCCGGAAACATTCAGTACTTC
CSANSGNIQYF
>TRBV20-1|once|TRBJ2-3|13|NA
TGCAGTGCTAGATTGCTGGACAGATATACGCAGTATTTT
CSARLLDRYTQYF
>TRBV3-1|NA|TRBJ2-3|13|NA
TGTGCCAGCAGCGCGACCCAGGGGGATACGCAGTATTTT
CASSATQGDTQYF
>TRBV6-4|few|TRBJ2-1|14|TRBD2
TGTGCCAGCAAGCGACTAGCGGGAATTAATGAGCAGTTCTTC
CASKRLAGINEQFF
>TRBV12-3/TRBV12-4|NA|TRBJ1-5|15|TRBD1
TGTGCCAGCAGCCTCAACAGGGGAGGGGGTCAGCCCCAGCATTTT
CASSLNRGGGQPQHF
>TRBV9|NA|TRBJ2-1|15|NA
TGTGCCAGCAGCCCTACCGGGACAAACTACAATGAGCAGTTCTTC
CASSPTGTNYNEQFF
>TRBV9|few|TRBJ2-7|14|NA
TGTGCCAGCAGCGTAGGAACACGGGCGTACGAGCAGTACTTC
CASSVGTRAYEQYF
>TRBV7-9|NA|TRBJ2-7|18|NA
TGTGCCAGCAGCTTAGGGAGGGACCGACAAGATAGCTCCTACGAGCAGTACTTC
CASSLGRDRQDSSYEQYF
>TRBV6-4|NA|TRBJ2-1|14|TRBD1
TGTGCCAGCAGACCCGAACAGGGGGCGGGTGAGCAGTTCTTC
CASRPEQGAGEQFF
>TRBV7-2|few|TRBJ2-5|15|TRBD2
TGTGCCAGCAGCCCTACCGGGACTAGCGCGGAGACCCAGTACTTC
CASSPTGTSAETQYF
>TRBV5-1|few|TRBJ2-1|16|NA
TGCGCCAGCAGCTTGGCCTCCTGGGGCCCCTCCAATGAGCAGTTCTTC
CASSLASWGPSNEQFF
>TRBV20-1|few|TRBJ2-7|14|TRBD2
TGCAGTGCTAGAGATCCCGGGAGGAACTTTGAGCAGTACTTC
CSARDPGRNFEQYF
>TRBV10-3|few|TRBJ1-2|13|NA
TGTGCCATCAGTGTTCGAGGGAACTATGGCTACACCTTC
CAISVRGNYGYTF
>TRBV9|NA|TRBJ1-4|17|NA
TGTGCCAGCAGCGACCAGAAAGGAGACCCAACTAATGAAAAACTGTTTTTT
CASSDQKGDPTNEKLFF
>TRBV6-2/TRBV6-3|few|TRBJ1-1|14|NA
TGTGCCAGCAGCAACCAGGGTCGTTCCACTGAAGCTTTCTTT
CASSNQGRSTEAFF
>TRBV9|NA|TRBJ1-4|20|NA
TGTGCCAGCAGCGCCGGACGTATAGAGGGGCGCGAAAGCCTTAATGAAAAACTGTTTTTT
CASSAGRIEGRESLNEKLFF
>TRBV16|NA|TRBJ1-1|14|NA
TGTGCCAGCAGCCATTCCCGGGGGAACACTGAAGCTTTCTTT
CASSHSRGNTEAFF
>TRBV7-9|NA|TRBJ2-1|18|TRBD1
TGTGCCAGCAGCCCCAAAATAGGGTCGGGACAGAAATACAATGAGCAGTTCTTC
CASSPKIGSGQKYNEQFF